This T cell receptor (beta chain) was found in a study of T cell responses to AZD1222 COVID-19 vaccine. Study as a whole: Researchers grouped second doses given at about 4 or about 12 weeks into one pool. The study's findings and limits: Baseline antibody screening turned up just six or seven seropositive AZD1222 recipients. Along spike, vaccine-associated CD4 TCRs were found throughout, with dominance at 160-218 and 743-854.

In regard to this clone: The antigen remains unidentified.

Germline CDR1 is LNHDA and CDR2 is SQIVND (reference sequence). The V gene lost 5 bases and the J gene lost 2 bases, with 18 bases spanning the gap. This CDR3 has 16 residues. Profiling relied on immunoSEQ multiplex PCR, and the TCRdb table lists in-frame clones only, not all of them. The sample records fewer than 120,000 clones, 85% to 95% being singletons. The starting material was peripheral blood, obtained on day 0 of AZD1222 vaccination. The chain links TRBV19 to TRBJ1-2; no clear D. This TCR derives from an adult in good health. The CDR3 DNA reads TGTGCCAGTAGTGCCCGCGGCGAGGGTATGAACTATGGCTACACCTTC. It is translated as CASSARGEGMNYGYTF.